The rows below give T cell receptor beta chains drawn from one sample of a study of T cell responses to AZD1222 COVID-19 vaccine. Repertoires were generated with immunoSEQ multiplex PCR, while TCRdb's copy carries only in-frame clones and drops some. In the table there are 150,000 to 200,000 clones, around 90% of which are singletons. The specimen comprised peripheral blood, sampled on day 0 of AZD1222 vaccination. The receptors derive from an adult in good health. Both conserved end residues are part of each CDR3. The D gene is left open where the match is weak. Clone size appears in some rows only: once, few, many, or a class for an expanded clone.

D gene: NA
V gene: TRBV10-3
clone size: NA
J gene: TRBJ1-1
CDR3 DNA: TGTGCCATCAGCGCTAGGGCAGAAAGACAGCCAAACACTGAAGCTTTCTTT
CDR3 protein: CAISARAERQPNTEAFF

D gene: NA
V gene: TRBV14
clone size: few
J gene: TRBJ1-1
CDR3 DNA: TGTGCCAGCAGCCAAGCCCTTTGGGTTGAAGCTTTCTTT
CDR3 protein: CASSQALWVEAFF

D gene: TRBD1
V gene: TRBV27
clone size: once
J gene: TRBJ1-2
CDR3 DNA: TGTGCCAGCAGCTCCGGGACAGGGGGGTATGGCTACACCTTC
CDR3 protein: CASSSGTGGYGYTF

D gene: NA
V gene: TRBV18
clone size: NA
J gene: TRBJ1-1
CDR3 DNA: TGTGCCAGCTCACCAGGGTACCGTTCTGAAGCTTTCTTT
CDR3 protein: CASSPGYRSEAFF

D gene: TRBD1
V gene: TRBV6-5
clone size: once
J gene: TRBJ1-5
CDR3 DNA: TGTGCCAGCAGTCAGGGGGTAGTTCAGCCCCAGCATTTT
CDR3 protein: CASSQGVVQPQHF

D gene: NA
V gene: TRBV7-6
clone size: NA
J gene: TRBJ1-5
CDR3 DNA: TGTGCCAGCAGCTTAGAGGACGGTAGCAATCAGCCCCAGCATTTT
CDR3 protein: CASSLEDGSNQPQHF

D gene: NA
V gene: TRBV7-8
clone size: NA
J gene: TRBJ1-6
CDR3 DNA: TGTGCCAGCAGCATCCGGAGCTCCTATAATTCACCCCTCCACTTT
CDR3 protein: CASSIRSSYNSPLHF

D gene: NA
V gene: TRBV6-2/TRBV6-3
clone size: NA
J gene: TRBJ1-4
CDR3 DNA: TGTGCCAGCAGTCCCCACAGCAAGAATGAAAAACTGTTTTTT
CDR3 protein: CASSPHSKNEKLFF

D gene: NA
V gene: TRBV6-6
clone size: NA
J gene: TRBJ2-5
CDR3 DNA: TGTGCCAGCAGTTACCTGGACCGACACCAAGAGACCCAGTACTTC
CDR3 protein: CASSYLDRHQETQYF

D gene: TRBD2
V gene: TRBV11-2
clone size: NA
J gene: TRBJ2-3
CDR3 DNA: TGTGCCAGCAGCCTAAATAGCGGGAGAAGCGGAGATACGCAGTATTTT
CDR3 protein: CASSLNSGRSGDTQYF

D gene: NA
V gene: TRBV5-1
clone size: NA
J gene: TRBJ2-3
CDR3 DNA: TGCGCCAGCAGCTCGGCGGGTAGCGACACAGATACGCAGTATTTT
CDR3 protein: CASSSAGSDTDTQYF

D gene: NA
V gene: TRBV27
clone size: NA
J gene: TRBJ2-1
CDR3 DNA: TGTGCCAGCAAAGTGGGTCAGGCGTACAATGAGCAGTTCTTC
CDR3 protein: CASKVGQAYNEQFF

D gene: NA
V gene: TRBV15
clone size: NA
J gene: TRBJ1-6
CDR3 DNA: TGTGCCACCAGCAGGGCAGGGAATTCACCCCTCCACTTT
CDR3 protein: CATSRAGNSPLHF

D gene: NA
V gene: TRBV9
clone size: NA
J gene: TRBJ1-2
CDR3 DNA: TGTGCCAGCAGGGGGTATGGCTACACCTTC
CDR3 protein: CASRGYGYTF

D gene: NA
V gene: TRBV21-1
clone size: NA
J gene: TRBJ2-7
CDR3 DNA: TGTGCCAGCAGCAAACTGTTACTCGGGCGGTACGCTAGGAAGCAGTACTTC
CDR3 protein: CASSKLLLGRYARKQYF

D gene: NA
V gene: TRBV5-6
clone size: NA
J gene: TRBJ1-2
CDR3 DNA: TGTGCCAGCAGCCGCAACATGGGTGGACAGACCTATGGCTACACCTTC
CDR3 protein: CASSRNMGGQTYGYTF

D gene: NA
V gene: TRBV29-1
clone size: NA
J gene: TRBJ1-1
CDR3 DNA: TGCAGCGTTGAAACAGGGAGGAGCATGAACACTGAAGCTTTCTTT
CDR3 protein: CSVETGRSMNTEAFF

D gene: TRBD2
V gene: TRBV12-5
clone size: NA
J gene: TRBJ2-1
CDR3 DNA: TGTGCTAGTGGTTTACTAGCGGGAGGGCTTTGGTTCTTC
CDR3 protein: CASGLLAGGLWFF

D gene: TRBD2
V gene: TRBV5-1
clone size: NA
J gene: TRBJ2-2
CDR3 DNA: TGCGCCAGCAGCTTAATCTCCTCCGGGACTAGCGGGATTGTTGGGGCCGGGGAGCTGTTTTTT
CDR3 protein: CASSLISSGTSGIVGAGELFF

D gene: NA
V gene: TRBV5-6
clone size: NA
J gene: TRBJ1-2
CDR3 DNA: TGTGCCAGCAGCTTTTTTAGGGGGACCCTAACGGACTATGGCTACACCTTC
CDR3 protein: CASSFFRGTLTDYGYTF

D gene: TRBD2
V gene: TRBV2
clone size: NA
J gene: TRBJ2-7
CDR3 DNA: TGTGCCAGCAGATGGGCGGGAGGGCCCTACGAGCAGTACTTC
CDR3 protein: CASRWAGGPYEQYF

D gene: TRBD1
V gene: TRBV5-8
clone size: NA
J gene: TRBJ1-2
CDR3 DNA: TGTGCCAGCAGCTTACAGGGGCACTATGGCTACACCTTC
CDR3 protein: CASSLQGHYGYTF

D gene: NA
V gene: TRBV5-6
clone size: NA
J gene: TRBJ2-1
CDR3 DNA: TGTGCCAGCAGCTTGGTCAGCGACGAGCAGTTCTTC
CDR3 protein: CASSLVSDEQFF

D gene: TRBD1
V gene: TRBV10-1
clone size: NA
J gene: TRBJ1-6
CDR3 DNA: TGCGCCAGCAGTGAGCCCGAGACAGGGATTTTAGATAATTCACCCCTCCACTTT
CDR3 protein: CASSEPETGILDNSPLHF

D gene: TRBD2
V gene: TRBV7-2
clone size: NA
J gene: TRBJ2-7
CDR3 DNA: TGTGCCAGCACGCCGGGGCGGGAGCGCTCCTACGAGCAGTACTTC
CDR3 protein: CASTPGRERSYEQYF

D gene: NA
V gene: TRBV27
clone size: NA
J gene: TRBJ1-2
CDR3 DNA: TGTGCCAGCAGTTTTGTACAGGACTATGGCTACACCTTC
CDR3 protein: CASSFVQDYGYTF

D gene: NA
V gene: TRBV9
clone size: NA
J gene: TRBJ2-3
CDR3 DNA: TGTGCCAGCAGCGTAGGAGGGGGAAACACAGATACGCAGTATTTT
CDR3 protein: CASSVGGGNTDTQYF

D gene: NA
V gene: TRBV7-9
clone size: NA
J gene: TRBJ1-3
CDR3 DNA: TGTGCCAGCAGCTTGGAACAGGGTCCAAACACCATATATTTT
CDR3 protein: CASSLEQGPNTIYF

D gene: NA
V gene: TRBV10-3
clone size: NA
J gene: TRBJ1-1
CDR3 DNA: TGTGCCATCAGTGATGGGAACACTGAAGCTTTCTTT
CDR3 protein: CAISDGNTEAFF

D gene: NA
V gene: TRBV6-1
clone size: once
J gene: TRBJ1-4
CDR3 DNA: TGTGCCAGCAGTGAAGCTATTAGGGGGGAAAAACTGTTTTTT
CDR3 protein: CASSEAIRGEKLFF

D gene: NA
V gene: TRBV6-5
clone size: NA
J gene: TRBJ2-2
CDR3 DNA: TGTGCCAGCAGATCTGACTTCACCGGGGAGCTGTTTTTT
CDR3 protein: CASRSDFTGELFF

D gene: NA
V gene: TRBV6-4
clone size: NA
J gene: TRBJ2-7
CDR3 DNA: TGTGCCAGCAAGGAGCTGTCCCTGGGGTTTCCGTACGAGCAGTACTTC
CDR3 protein: CASKELSLGFPYEQYF

D gene: NA
V gene: TRBV11-3
clone size: NA
J gene: TRBJ2-3
CDR3 DNA: TGTGCCAGCAGCTTAGATCAGACAGATACGCAGTATTTT
CDR3 protein: CASSLDQTDTQYF

D gene: TRBD1
V gene: TRBV5-1
clone size: NA
J gene: TRBJ2-1
CDR3 DNA: TGCGCCAGCAGCTTGGGGACAGGGGGTTACAATGAGCAGTTCTTC
CDR3 protein: CASSLGTGGYNEQFF

D gene: NA
V gene: TRBV27
clone size: NA
J gene: TRBJ2-1
CDR3 DNA: TGTGCCAGCAGTTTCCAGATCTTTGGTGATGAGCAGTTCTTC
CDR3 protein: CASSFQIFGDEQFF

D gene: TRBD1
V gene: TRBV29-1
clone size: NA
J gene: TRBJ2-2
CDR3 DNA: TGCAGCGTTGCGGTTAGGACAGGAGTCACCGGGGAGCTGTTTTTT
CDR3 protein: CSVAVRTGVTGELFF

D gene: TRBD1
V gene: TRBV5-1
clone size: NA
J gene: TRBJ2-1
CDR3 DNA: TGCGCCAGCAGCGCCCGACAGGGGGCAAATGAGCAGTTCTTC
CDR3 protein: CASSARQGANEQFF

D gene: NA
V gene: TRBV19
clone size: once
J gene: TRBJ1-4
CDR3 DNA: TGTGCCAGTAGTAGGTTCGGGACGCCCGGTAGTGAAAAACTGTTTTTT
CDR3 protein: CASSRFGTPGSEKLFF

D gene: TRBD2
V gene: TRBV9
clone size: few
J gene: TRBJ2-7
CDR3 DNA: TGTGCCAGCAGCCAGGGACTAGCGGGAGGTAAGGAGCAGTACTTC
CDR3 protein: CASSQGLAGGKEQYF

D gene: TRBD1
V gene: TRBV5-5
clone size: NA
J gene: TRBJ1-2
CDR3 DNA: TGTGCCAGCAGCTATCAGGGGGCGGATTATGGCTACACCTTC
CDR3 protein: CASSYQGADYGYTF

D gene: NA
V gene: TRBV19
clone size: NA
J gene: TRBJ1-5
CDR3 DNA: TGTGCAAGTCAGAGGGCGCGAGGCAATCAGCCCCAGCATTTT
CDR3 protein: CASQRARGNQPQHF

D gene: TRBD1
V gene: TRBV7-9
clone size: NA
J gene: TRBJ1-2
CDR3 DNA: TGTGCCAGCGAAGTAACAGGGGGTCATAACTATGGCTACACCTTC
CDR3 protein: CASEVTGGHNYGYTF

D gene: TRBD1
V gene: TRBV29-1
clone size: NA
J gene: TRBJ1-2
CDR3 DNA: TGCAGCGTCACTTACAGGGGGCGTAACTATGGCTACACCTTC
CDR3 protein: CSVTYRGRNYGYTF

D gene: TRBD1
V gene: TRBV10-3
clone size: NA
J gene: TRBJ1-1
CDR3 DNA: TGTGCCAGAGACAGGGGAGGGGTTCCTGAAGCTTTCTTT
CDR3 protein: CARDRGGVPEAFF

D gene: NA
V gene: TRBV14
clone size: few
J gene: TRBJ1-6
CDR3 DNA: TGTGCCAGCAGCCAAGACCCGGGCGGGTATTCACCCCTCCACTTT
CDR3 protein: CASSQDPGGYSPLHF

D gene: TRBD1
V gene: TRBV29-1
clone size: once
J gene: TRBJ2-1
CDR3 DNA: TGCAGCGTTGAGGGACAGGGTATCTACAATGAGCAGTTCTTC
CDR3 protein: CSVEGQGIYNEQFF

D gene: TRBD1
V gene: TRBV19
clone size: NA
J gene: TRBJ1-1
CDR3 DNA: TGTGCCAGTAGTACCGAGGGACAGGGGTCCACTGAAGCTTTCTTT
CDR3 protein: CASSTEGQGSTEAFF

D gene: TRBD1
V gene: TRBV18
clone size: NA
J gene: TRBJ1-2
CDR3 DNA: TGTGCCAGCTCACCTTCGCAGGGGGGACACTATGGCTACACCTTC
CDR3 protein: CASSPSQGGHYGYTF

D gene: TRBD2
V gene: TRBV3-1/TRBV3-2
clone size: once
J gene: TRBJ2-1
CDR3 DNA: TGTGCCAGCAGCCTACGACTAGCGGGAGGGAGGGACAATGAGCAGTTCTTC
CDR3 protein: CASSLRLAGGRDNEQFF

D gene: NA
V gene: TRBV19
clone size: NA
J gene: TRBJ1-5
CDR3 DNA: TGTGCCAGTAGTAAACTGGAGGGGAGCAATCAGCCCCAGCATTTT
CDR3 protein: CASSKLEGSNQPQHF

D gene: NA
V gene: TRBV7-8
clone size: NA
J gene: TRBJ1-1
CDR3 DNA: TGTGCCAGCAGCTCCACCCTAGGGGGGGCTGGTATAGCTTTCTTT
CDR3 protein: CASSSTLGGAGIAFF

D gene: NA
V gene: TRBV27
clone size: NA
J gene: TRBJ2-1
CDR3 DNA: TGTGCCAGTTTTCGAAGGAGGGGTCAAGAGGGAGTCGATGAGCAGTTCTTC
CDR3 protein: CASFRRRGQEGVDEQFF